The rows below give T cell receptor beta chains drawn from one sample of a study of spatial heterogeneity in lung cancer. TCRdb reprocessed the 5' RACE reads via MiXCR and lists one record per CDR3 protein. The sample carries around 9,800 distinct CDR3 sequences, approximately 8% recorded once. The sequencing used lung tumor tissue, collected at surgery. Receptor source: a female donor with early-stage non-small cell lung cancer. Each CDR3 is given with its conserved first and last residue. Fields, in order: J gene, V gene, clone size, D gene, CDR3 protein, CDR3 DNA. The D gene is left open where the match is weak. Only part of the rows carry a size: once, few, many, or a class if the clone is expanded.

TRBJ2-4,TRBV2,few,.,CASSESQEGIQYF,TGTGCCAGCAGTGAAAGTCAGGAAGGCATTCAGTACTTC
TRBJ2-1,TRBV6-2/TRBV6-3,many,.,CASSSRRGRSYNEQFF,TGTGCCAGCAGCTCAAGAAGAGGGAGGTCATACAATGAGCAGTTCTTC
TRBJ2-7,TRBV5-4,.,TRBD2,CASSSSAGGYEQYF,TGTGCCAGCAGCTCCTCGGCGGGGGGCTACGAGCAGTACTTC
TRBJ1-1,TRBV5-1,many,.,CASSFLGPGAGTVNTEAFF,TGCGCCAGCAGCTTTTTGGGGCCGGGGGCAGGGACGGTGAACACTGAAGCTTTCTTT
TRBJ2-2,TRBV7-6,.,TRBD1,CASSLVRPGQGSGELFF,TGTGCCAGCAGCTTAGTAAGGCCAGGACAGGGGTCCGGGGAGCTGTTTTTT
TRBJ2-1,TRBV12-3/TRBV12-4,many,TRBD2,CASQKRGGYNEQFF,TGTGCCAGCCAAAAGCGGGGGGGCTACAATGAGCAGTTCTTC
TRBJ1-1,TRBV20-1,many,.,CSASLITEAFF,TGCAGTGCTAGCTTAATCACTGAAGCTTTCTTT
TRBJ1-1,TRBV4-2,.,.,CASSQGIPGEAFF,TGTGCCAGCAGCCAAGGAATTCCTGGCGAAGCTTTCTTT
TRBJ2-3,TRBV24-1,many,.,CATSVNEGLLPTDTQYF,TGTGCCACCAGTGTAAATGAGGGTCTACTACCCACAGATACGCAGTATTTT
TRBJ1-6,TRBV11-2,large,TRBD1,CASSHRGTLHF,TGTGCCAGCAGCCACAGGGGTACCCTCCACTTT
TRBJ1-5,TRBV6-2/TRBV6-3,.,.,CASSFGPVSNQPQHF,TGTGCCAGCAGCTTCGGACCGGTTAGCAATCAGCCCCAGCATTTT
TRBJ2-2,TRBV5-1,medium-sized,TRBD1,CASRVGTVGTGELFF,TGCGCCAGCAGGGTCGGGACAGTCGGCACCGGGGAGCTGTTTTTT
TRBJ1-5,TRBV28,.,.,CASSFLRQPQHF,TGTGCCAGCAGTTTCCTACGTCAGCCCCAGCATTTT
TRBJ2-7,TRBV6-5,many,.,CASASAASYEQYF,TGTGCCAGCGCTTCGGCTGCGTCCTACGAGCAGTACTTC
TRBJ2-1,TRBV9,medium-sized,TRBD1,CASSTAGGGNEQFF,TGTGCCAGCAGTACTGCAGGGGGCGGAAATGAGCAGTTCTTC
TRBJ2-7,TRBV20-1,many,.,CSATDSSYEQYF,TGCAGTGCTACGGACAGCTCCTACGAGCAGTACTTC
TRBJ2-3,TRBV5-5,medium-sized,TRBD1,CASSIGTGDSTDTQYF,TGTGCCAGCAGCATCGGGACAGGGGACAGCACAGATACGCAGTATTTT
TRBJ2-3,TRBV20-1,many,TRBD2,CSPKGLAGSEVGDTQYF,TGCAGCCCTAAGGGGCTAGCGGGGTCGGAGGTAGGAGATACGCAGTATTTT
TRBJ2-3,TRBV12-3/TRBV12-4,few,.,CASSYRRSGRYSTDTQYF,TGTGCCAGCAGTTACCGAAGGAGCGGGCGCTATAGCACAGATACGCAGTATTTT
TRBJ2-1,TRBV18,many,TRBD2,CASSPLSGGADNEQFF,TGTGCCAGCTCACCCCTAAGCGGGGGGGCGGACAATGAGCAGTTCTTC
TRBJ2-5,TRBV20-1,few,.,CSARGIGQQETQYF,TGCAGTGCTAGAGGGATAGGACAGCAAGAGACCCAGTACTTC
TRBJ2-3,TRBV30,many,.,CAWNTGILTDTQYF,TGTGCCTGGAACACCGGGATACTCACAGATACGCAGTATTTT
TRBJ2-7,TRBV28,few,TRBD2,CASSLIRRGLAGGSSYEQYF,TGTGCCAGCAGTTTAATCCGCCGAGGGCTAGCGGGGGGAAGCTCCTACGAGCAGTACTTC
TRBJ2-5,TRBV6-6,many,.,CASTLGETQYF,TGTGCCAGCACTTTAGGGGAGACCCAGTACTTC
TRBJ2-4,TRBV5-6,medium-sized,.,CASRNHVGNIQYF,TGTGCCAGCAGAAACCATGTGGGAAACATTCAGTACTTC
TRBJ1-2,TRBV11-2,many,TRBD1,CASSPGDRFSYGYTF,TGTGCCAGCAGCCCGGGGGACAGGTTTTCCTATGGCTACACCTTC
TRBJ1-2,TRBV7-2,many,.,CASSLADGFGYTF,TGTGCCAGCAGCTTAGCAGACGGGTTCGGCTACACCTTC
TRBJ1-1,TRBV6-1,many,.,CASRLTEAFF,TGTGCCAGCCGCCTAACTGAAGCTTTCTTT
TRBJ1-1,TRBV5-6,many,.,CASRSHVGTEAFF,TGTGCCAGCAGGAGTCATGTGGGCACTGAAGCTTTCTTT
TRBJ1-2,TRBV3-1,many,TRBD1,CASSQGGQGVGGYTF,TGTGCCAGCAGCCAAGGAGGACAGGGAGTTGGTGGCTACACCTTC
TRBJ2-1,TRBV12-3/TRBV12-4,many,TRBD2,CASSPTSGGGDEQFF,TGTGCCAGCAGTCCGACTAGCGGGGGAGGGGATGAGCAGTTCTTC
TRBJ2-1,TRBV11-2,many,.,CASSLMGGREQFF,TGTGCCAGCAGCTTAATGGGGGGGCGCGAGCAGTTCTTC
TRBJ2-3,TRBV7-2,medium-sized,TRBD2,CASSLDVGGSTDTQYF,TGTGCCAGCAGCTTAGATGTCGGGGGGTCCACAGATACGCAGTATTTT
TRBJ1-5,TRBV12-3/TRBV12-4,medium-sized,.,CASSIDRVSNQPQHF,TGTGCCAGCAGTATCGACAGAGTTAGCAATCAGCCCCAGCATTTT
TRBJ1-5,TRBV5-1,many,.,CASSLHIDQPQHF,TGCGCCAGCAGCTTGCACATCGATCAGCCCCAGCATTTT
TRBJ2-3,TRBV10-1,medium-sized,.,CASSESMGQSTDTQYF,TGCGCCAGCAGTGAGTCGATGGGCCAAAGCACAGATACGCAGTATTTT
TRBJ2-7,TRBV2,medium-sized,.,CASRYDSSEQYF,TGTGCCAGCAGGTATGACAGCTCCGAGCAGTACTTC
TRBJ1-1,TRBV7-3,medium-sized,.,CASSPQGNTEAFF,TGTGCCAGCAGCCCGCAGGGTAACACTGAAGCTTTCTTT
TRBJ2-2,TRBV30,many,.,CAWSVRGNTGELFF,TGTGCCTGGAGTGTCCGGGGGAACACCGGGGAGCTGTTTTTT
TRBJ2-7,TRBV9,.,.,CASSPSHYPSYEQYF,TGTGCCAGCAGCCCCAGTCACTATCCCTCCTACGAGCAGTACTTC